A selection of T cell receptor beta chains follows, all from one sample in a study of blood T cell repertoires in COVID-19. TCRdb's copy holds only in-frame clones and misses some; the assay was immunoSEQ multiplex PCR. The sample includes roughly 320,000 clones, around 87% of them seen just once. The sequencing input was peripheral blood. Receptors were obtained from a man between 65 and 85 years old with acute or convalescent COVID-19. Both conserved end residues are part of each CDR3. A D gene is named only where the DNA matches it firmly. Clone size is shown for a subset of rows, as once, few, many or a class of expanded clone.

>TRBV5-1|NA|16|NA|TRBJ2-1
CASSLGYTDRINEQFF
TGCGCCAGCAGCTTGGGGTACACAGATAGAATAAATGAGCAGTTCTTC
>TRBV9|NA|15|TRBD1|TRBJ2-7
CASSVGQGEAYEQYF
TGTGCCAGCAGCGTGGGACAGGGTGAGGCGTACGAGCAGTACTTC
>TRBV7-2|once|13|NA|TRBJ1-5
CASSSQERQPQHF
TGTGCCAGCAGCTCCCAGGAACGTCAGCCCCAGCATTTT
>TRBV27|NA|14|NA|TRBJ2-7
CASSFGGSLYEQYF
TGTGCCAGCAGTTTTGGAGGGTCCCTCTACGAGCAGTACTTC
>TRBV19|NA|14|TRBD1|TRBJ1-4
CASSINRGNEKLFF
TGTGCCAGTAGTATTAACAGGGGTAATGAAAAACTGTTTTTT
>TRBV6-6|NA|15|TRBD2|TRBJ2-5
CASSYVWAGGETQYF
TGTGCCAGCAGTTACGTGTGGGCGGGAGGCGAGACCCAGTACTTC
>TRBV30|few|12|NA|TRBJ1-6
CALNRAESPLHF
TGTGCCTTGAACAGGGCAGAATCACCCCTCCACTTT
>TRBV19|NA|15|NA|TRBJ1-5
CASRYSSYSNQPQHF
TGTGCCAGTAGGTACAGCAGTTATAGCAATCAGCCCCAGCATTTT
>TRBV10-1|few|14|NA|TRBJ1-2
CASSEGTSGYGYTF
TGCGCCAGCAGTGAAGGGACAAGCGGCTATGGCTACACCTTC
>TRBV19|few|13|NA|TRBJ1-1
CAAGTRMNTEAFF
TGTGCAGCCGGGACAAGGATGAACACTGAAGCTTTCTTT
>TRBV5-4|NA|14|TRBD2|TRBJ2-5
CASSPGLAEETQYF
TGTGCCAGCAGCCCCGGACTAGCGGAAGAGACCCAGTACTTC
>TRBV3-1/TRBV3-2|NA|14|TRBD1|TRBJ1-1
CASSFGQGRTEAFF
TGTGCCAGCAGTTTCGGACAGGGCCGCACTGAAGCTTTCTTT
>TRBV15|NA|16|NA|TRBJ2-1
CATSRDLVGGDNEQFF
TGTGCCACCAGCAGAGATCTTGTAGGGGGGGACAATGAGCAGTTCTTC
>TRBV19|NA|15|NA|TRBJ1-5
CASSPETFSNQPQHF
TGTGCCAGTAGTCCCGAGACATTTAGCAATCAGCCCCAGCATTTT
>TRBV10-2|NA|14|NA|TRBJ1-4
CASRGDTRSEKLFF
TGCGCCAGCAGAGGGGACACCAGAAGTGAAAAACTGTTTTTT
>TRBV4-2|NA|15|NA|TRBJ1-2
CASSQDVGAARGYTF
TGTGCCAGCAGCCAAGATGTAGGGGCAGCTCGTGGCTACACCTTC
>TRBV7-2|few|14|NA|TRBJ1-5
CASSPRTIDQPQHF
TGTGCCAGCAGCCCGAGAACCATAGATCAGCCCCAGCATTTT
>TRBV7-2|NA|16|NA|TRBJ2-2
CASSLTAGVGAGELFF
TGTGCCAGCAGCTTAACGGCAGGGGTGGGGGCCGGGGAGCTGTTTTTT
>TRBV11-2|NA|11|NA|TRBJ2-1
CASSFQGKQFF
TGTGCCAGCAGCTTCCAGGGGAAGCAGTTCTTC
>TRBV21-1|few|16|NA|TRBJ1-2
CASSKDGAYPNYGYTF
TGTGCCAGCAGCAAAGATGGGGCCTATCCTAACTATGGCTACACCTTC
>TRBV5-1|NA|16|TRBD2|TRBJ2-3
CASSSKRGGLTDTQYF
TGCGCCAGCAGCTCCAAGCGGGGGGGGCTGACAGATACGCAGTATTTT
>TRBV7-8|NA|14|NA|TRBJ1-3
CASSLGATGYTIYF
TGTGCCAGCAGCTTAGGGGCCACAGGATACACCATATATTTT
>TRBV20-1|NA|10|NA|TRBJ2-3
CSVGADTQYF
TGCAGTGTGGGCGCAGATACGCAGTATTTT
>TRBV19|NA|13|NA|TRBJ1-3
CASSATGSNTIYF
TGTGCCAGTAGTGCCACAGGTTCCAACACCATATATTTT
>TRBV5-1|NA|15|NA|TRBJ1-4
CASSVGGTGSEKLFF
TGCGCCAGCAGCGTTGGGGGGACGGGGAGTGAAAAACTGTTTTTT
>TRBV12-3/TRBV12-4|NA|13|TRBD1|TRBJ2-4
CASTPDRLNIQYF
TGTGCCAGCACCCCGGACAGGTTAAACATTCAGTACTTC
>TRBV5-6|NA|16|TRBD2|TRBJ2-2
CASTDGLGRGSGELFF
TGTGCCAGCACCGACGGGCTTGGGCGGGGGAGCGGGGAGCTGTTTTTT
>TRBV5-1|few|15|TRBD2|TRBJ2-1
CATKVAGGSYNEQFF
TGCGCCACTAAAGTAGCGGGGGGGTCCTACAATGAGCAGTTCTTC
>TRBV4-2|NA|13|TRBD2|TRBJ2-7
CASSQADGLAGLF
TGTGCCAGCAGCCAAGCCGACGGACTAGCGGGACTCTTC
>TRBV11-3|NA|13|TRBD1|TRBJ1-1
CASSGRDRGEAFF
TGTGCCAGCAGCGGCCGGGACAGGGGTGAAGCTTTCTTT
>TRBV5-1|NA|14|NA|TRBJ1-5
CASSLGREGQPQHF
TGCGCCAGCAGCTTGGGGAGGGAAGGTCAGCCCCAGCATTTT
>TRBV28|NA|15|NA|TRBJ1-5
CASRQQGIGNQPQHF
TGTGCCAGCAGGCAACAGGGTATCGGCAATCAGCCCCAGCATTTT
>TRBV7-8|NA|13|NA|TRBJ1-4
CASSAGLNEKLFF
TGTGCCAGCAGCGCGGGCCTTAATGAAAAACTGTTTTTT
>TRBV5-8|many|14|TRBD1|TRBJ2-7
CASSLGQGAYEQYF
TGTGCCAGCAGCTTAGGACAGGGGGCTTACGAGCAGTACTTC
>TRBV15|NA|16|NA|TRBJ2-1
CATSRERQVRLHEQFF
TGTGCCACCAGCAGAGAGAGACAGGTACGGCTCCATGAGCAGTTCTTC
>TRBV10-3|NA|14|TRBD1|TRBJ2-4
CAISPDRDTNIQYF
TGTGCCATCAGTCCGGACAGGGATACAAACATTCAGTACTTC
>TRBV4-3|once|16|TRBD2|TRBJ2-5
CASSQDGGGTQETQYF
TGCGCCAGCAGCCAAGACGGCGGGGGAACCCAAGAGACCCAGTACTTC
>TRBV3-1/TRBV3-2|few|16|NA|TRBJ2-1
CASSQDWAESYNEQFF
TGTGCCAGCAGCCAAGATTGGGCAGAGAGTTACAATGAGCAGTTCTTC
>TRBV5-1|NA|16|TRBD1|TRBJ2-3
CASSVSGTGGTDTQYF
TGCGCCAGCAGCGTATCCGGGACAGGGGGGACAGATACGCAGTATTTT
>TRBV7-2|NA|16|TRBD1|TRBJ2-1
CASSSIQGAVINEQFF
TGTGCCAGCAGCAGCATACAGGGGGCGGTAATCAATGAGCAGTTCTTC
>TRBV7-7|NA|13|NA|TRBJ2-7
CASSLARGYEQYF
TGTGCCAGCAGCCTCGCCAGGGGCTACGAGCAGTACTTC
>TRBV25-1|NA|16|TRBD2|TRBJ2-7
CASSGTSGDHAYEQYF
TGTGCCAGCAGCGGGACTAGCGGGGACCATGCCTACGAGCAGTACTTC
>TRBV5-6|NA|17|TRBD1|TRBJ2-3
CASSSVPGQGATDTQYF
TGTGCCAGCAGCTCCGTCCCGGGACAGGGGGCGACAGATACGCAGTATTTT
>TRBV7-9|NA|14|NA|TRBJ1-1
CASSFQAMNTEAFF
TGTGCCAGCAGCTTTCAGGCGATGAACACTGAAGCTTTCTTT
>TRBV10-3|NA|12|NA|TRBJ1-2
CAISESQEGYTF
TGTGCCATCAGTGAGTCTCAGGAAGGCTACACCTTC
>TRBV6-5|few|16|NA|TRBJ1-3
CASSYSQTHSGNTIYF
TGTGCCAGCAGTTACTCGCAGACTCACTCTGGAAACACCATATATTTT
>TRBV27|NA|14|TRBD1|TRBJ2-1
CASSLEGQYNEQFF
TGTGCCAGCAGTTTAGAGGGACAGTACAATGAGCAGTTCTTC
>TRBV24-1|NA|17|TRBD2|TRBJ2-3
CATSDSPTSGPRDTQYF
TGTGCCACCAGTGATTCCCCGACTAGCGGGCCAAGGGATACGCAGTATTTT
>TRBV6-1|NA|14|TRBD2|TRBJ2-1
CASSEALLALEQFF
TGTGCCAGCAGTGAAGCACTACTAGCGCTTGAGCAGTTCTTC
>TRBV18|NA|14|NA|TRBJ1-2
CASSRQGGTGGYTF
TGTGCCAGCTCGAGGCAGGGTGGCACCGGGGGCTACACCTTC
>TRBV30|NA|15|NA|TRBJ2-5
CAWSASLRVGETQYF
TGTGCCTGGAGTGCCTCCCTCAGGGTCGGGGAGACCCAGTACTTC
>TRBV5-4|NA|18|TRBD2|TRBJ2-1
CASSFLGTSGGAGNEQFF
TGTGCCAGCAGCTTCCTCGGGACTAGCGGGGGGGCAGGAAATGAGCAGTTCTTC
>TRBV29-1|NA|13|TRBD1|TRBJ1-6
CSVGQGPNSPLHF
TGCAGCGTCGGACAGGGGCCTAATTCACCCCTCCACTTT
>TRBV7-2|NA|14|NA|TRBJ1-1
CASSSSGRNTEAFF
TGTGCCAGCAGCTCCAGTGGGCGGAACACTGAAGCTTTCTTT
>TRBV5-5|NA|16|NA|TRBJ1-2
CASSLDPGTTTYGYTF
TGTGCCAGCAGCTTGGATCCGGGGACAACGACATATGGCTACACCTTC
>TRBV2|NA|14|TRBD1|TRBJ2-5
CASNTGTGRETQYF
TGTGCCAGCAATACCGGGACAGGGAGAGAGACCCAGTACTTC
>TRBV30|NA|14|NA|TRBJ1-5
CAWRGPGDHQPQHF
TGTGCCTGGAGAGGGCCAGGGGACCATCAGCCCCAGCATTTT
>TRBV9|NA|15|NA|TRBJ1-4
CASSPSAGANEKLFF
TGTGCCAGCAGCCCCTCAGCAGGGGCTAATGAAAAACTGTTTTTT